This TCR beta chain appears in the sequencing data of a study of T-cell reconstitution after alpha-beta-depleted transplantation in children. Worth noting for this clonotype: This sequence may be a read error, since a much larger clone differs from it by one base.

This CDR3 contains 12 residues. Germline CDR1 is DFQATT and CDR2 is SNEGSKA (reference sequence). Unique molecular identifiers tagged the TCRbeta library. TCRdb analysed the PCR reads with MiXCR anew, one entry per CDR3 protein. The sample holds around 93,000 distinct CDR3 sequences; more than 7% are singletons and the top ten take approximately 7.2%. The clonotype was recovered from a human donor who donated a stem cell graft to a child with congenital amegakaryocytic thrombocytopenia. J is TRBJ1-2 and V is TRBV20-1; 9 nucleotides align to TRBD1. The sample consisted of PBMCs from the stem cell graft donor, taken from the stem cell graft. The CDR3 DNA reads TGCAGTGCTTCACGGACAGGGGATGGCGACACCTTC. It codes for CSASRTGDGDTF.